The rows below give T cell receptor beta chains drawn from one sample of a study of blood T cells in healthy people across ages. TCRdb used MiXCR to reprocess the 5' RACE reads, holding one entry per CDR3 protein. The repertoire holds around 750,000 distinct CDR3 sequences, with about 48% as singletons. Source material: blood. These receptors were obtained from an elderly man in good health. Both conserved end residues are part of each CDR3. Each record gives: clone size, V gene, D gene, J gene, CDR3 protein, CDR3 DNA. The D gene is left open where the match is weak. Some rows mark clone size as missing; the rest say once, few, many or name a class of expanded clone.

>NA|TRBV12-5|NA|TRBJ2-7
CASGLVQQYYEQYF
TGTGCTAGTGGTTTGGTACAACAGTACTACGAGCAGTACTTC
>few|TRBV20-1|NA|TRBJ2-1
CSASWLTGINEQFF
TGCAGTGCTAGTTGGTTGACAGGCATCAATGAGCAGTTCTTC
>few|TRBV29-1|TRBD2|TRBJ2-3
CSVEEFRTSGRRIPDTQYF
TGCAGCGTTGAAGAATTCAGGACTAGCGGGAGAAGGATCCCAGATACGCAGTATTTT
>NA|TRBV24-1|TRBD1|TRBJ1-2
CATSGGRQGIDYYGYTF
TGTGCCACCAGTGGGGGCCGACAGGGCATAGACTACTATGGCTACACCTTC
>once|TRBV10-3|NA|TRBJ1-2
CAIRTGQTGYTF
TGTGCCATCAGAACAGGGCAAACCGGCTACACCTTC
>NA|TRBV12-3/TRBV12-4|NA|TRBJ2-7
CASSWDPRGGEQYF
TGTGCCAGCAGTTGGGATCCCAGGGGTGGTGAGCAGTACTTC
>NA|TRBV2|TRBD1|TRBJ1-2
CASRPGTGGCGYTF
TGTGCCAGCAGGCCCGGGACAGGGGGATGTGGCTACACCTTC
>once|TRBV29-1|NA|TRBJ2-5
CSVRQVGETQYF
TGCAGCGTTAGACAGGTCGGAGAGACCCAGTACTTC
>NA|TRBV7-9|TRBD1|TRBJ1-2
CASSFGTGSYGYTF
TGTGCCAGCAGCTTCGGGACAGGGTCCTATGGCTACACCTTC
>NA|TRBV11-1|NA|TRBJ2-3
CASTGKDTQYF
TGTGCCAGCACGGGAAAAGATACGCAGTATTTT
>NA|TRBV21-1|NA|TRBJ1-6
CASSRPGTGNSPLHF
TGTGCCAGCAGCAGGCCTGGAACGGGGAATTCACCCCTCCACTTT
>NA|TRBV4-2|NA|TRBJ2-3
CASSHARGGTDTQYF
TGTGCCAGCAGCCACGCCAGGGGGGGCACAGATACGCAGTATTTT
>NA|TRBV2|TRBD2|TRBJ2-7
CASSQNGRDEQYF
TGTGCCAGCAGCCAAAACGGGAGGGACGAGCAGTACTTC
>once|TRBV12-3/TRBV12-4|NA|TRBJ1-3
CASSLTASSGNTIYF
TGTGCCAGCAGTTTGACGGCTAGCTCTGGAAACACCATATATTTT
>NA|TRBV4-1|TRBD2|TRBJ2-5
CASSRLPGGGNEQYF
TGCGCCAGCAGCCGTCTGCCGGGAGGAGGCAATGAGCAGTACTTC
>NA|TRBV6-4|NA|TRBJ2-3
CASSDSAGPTDTQYF
TGTGCCAGCAGTGACTCTGCGGGCCCCACAGATACGCAGTATTTT
>NA|TRBV9|NA|TRBJ1-1
CASSPAPQAEAFF
TGTGCCAGCAGCCCCGCCCCGCAGGCTGAAGCTTTCTTT
>NA|TRBV10-1|TRBD2|TRBJ2-5
CASSSGTVGTRLAGGETQYF
TGCGCCAGCAGCTCCGGGACCGTAGGCACTCGACTAGCTGGCGGAGAGACCCAGTACTTC
>NA|TRBV2|TRBD2|TRBJ2-3
CASSESSGRNTQYF
TGTGCCAGCAGTGAATCCAGCGGGAGAAATACGCAGTATTTT
>NA|TRBV7-2|TRBD2|TRBJ2-1
CASSLVGTSGLLSEQFF
TGTGCCAGCAGCTTAGTCGGAACTAGCGGGCTACTCAGTGAGCAGTTCTTC
>NA|TRBV24-1|NA|TRBJ2-3
CATSDRGLKGTDTQYF
TGTGCCACCAGTGACCGAGGACTCAAAGGCACAGATACGCAGTATTTT
>few|TRBV29-1|NA|TRBJ2-7
CSVKGRSWDEQYF
TGCAGCGTGAAAGGACGGTCTTGGGACGAGCAGTACTTC
>NA|TRBV29-1|NA|TRBJ2-1
CSVEVLGSYNEQFF
TGCAGCGTTGAAGTCCTGGGATCCTACAATGAGCAGTTCTTC
>few|TRBV5-1|NA|TRBJ2-7
CASSLGQEAYEQYF
TGCGCCAGCAGCTTGGGGCAGGAGGCCTACGAGCAGTACTTC
>few|TRBV28|NA|TRBJ2-3
CASGGRDRGRILAGRDTQYF
TGTGCCAGCGGTGGCAGAGACAGGGGGCGCATACTAGCGGGAAGGGATACGCAGTATTTT
>few|TRBV9|NA|TRBJ1-2
CASSVVDSSYGYTF
TGTGCCAGCAGCGTAGTCGACAGCTCCTATGGCTACACCTTC
>few|TRBV6-5|NA|TRBJ2-3
CASSYSVTTDTQYF
TGTGCCAGCAGTTACTCGGTGACCACAGATACGCAGTATTTT
>NA|TRBV12-3/TRBV12-4|NA|TRBJ2-7
CASSTIRSYEQYF
TGTGCCAGCAGTACGATTCGTTCCTACGAGCAGTACTTC
>NA|TRBV29-1|NA|TRBJ2-1
CSVIDNEQFF
TGCAGCGTAATAGACAATGAGCAGTTCTTC
>few|TRBV12-3/TRBV12-4|NA|TRBJ2-7
CASSLSLIRGRSYEQYF
TGTGCCAGCAGTTTATCTTTGATTAGGGGACGCTCCTACGAGCAGTACTTC
>NA|TRBV20-1|TRBD1|TRBJ1-4
CSARDRTGTNEKLFF
TGCAGTGCTAGAGACCGGACAGGGACTAATGAAAAACTGTTTTTT
>NA|TRBV6-5|TRBD2|TRBJ2-6
CASSYNLAGSSGANVLTF
TGTGCCAGCAGTTACAACCTAGCGGGGTCCTCTGGGGCCAACGTCCTGACTTTC
>NA|TRBV7-3|NA|TRBJ2-1
CASSSLGGRAYNEQFF
TGTGCCAGCAGCTCCCTAGGGGGGAGGGCTTACAATGAGCAGTTCTTC
>NA|TRBV15|NA|TRBJ2-7
CATSRATGTYYEQYF
TGTGCCACCAGCAGAGCTACCGGGACTTACTACGAGCAGTACTTC
>NA|TRBV7-8|NA|TRBJ1-2
CASSLTGSSTSMVLGYTF
TGTGCCAGCAGCCTAACAGGGAGTTCGACCTCTATGGTTCTCGGCTACACCTTC
>few|TRBV5-1|NA|TRBJ1-2
CASSYGTENYGYTF
TGCGCCAGCAGCTACGGGACGGAGAACTATGGCTACACCTTC
>NA|TRBV20-1|TRBD1|TRBJ2-7
CSARERGGQGFSEQYF
TGCAGTGCTAGGGAAAGGGGCGGACAGGGGTTTAGCGAGCAGTACTTC
>NA|TRBV16|NA|TRBJ2-5
CASSRPAETQYF
TGCGCCAGCAGCCGACCGGCAGAGACCCAGTACTTC
>NA|TRBV2|NA|TRBJ1-2
CASSGRVIIDYGYTF
TGTGCCAGCAGTGGCAGGGTGATTATTGACTATGGCTACACCTTC
>few|TRBV20-1|TRBD2|TRBJ2-3
CSAAQPGLAGHRTDTQYF
TGCAGTGCTGCCCAGCCGGGACTAGCGGGCCACCGCACAGATACGCAGTATTTT
>NA|TRBV27|NA|TRBJ1-2
CASSFVGGYGYTF
TGTGCCAGCAGTTTCGTCGGTGGGTATGGCTACACCTTC
>NA|TRBV29-1|TRBD2|TRBJ2-1
CSVSTSGSLNEQFF
TGCAGCGTTTCGACTAGCGGGAGTTTGAATGAGCAGTTCTTC
>NA|TRBV12-3/TRBV12-4|TRBD2|TRBJ2-1
CASSPRLARPYNEQFF
TGTGCCAGCAGTCCTCGACTAGCCCGACCCTACAATGAGCAGTTCTTC
>NA|TRBV6-1|NA|TRBJ2-7
CASSEAVLATYEQYF
TGTGCCAGCAGTGAAGCGGTTCTAGCGACCTACGAGCAGTACTTC
>few|TRBV6-6|NA|TRBJ1-2
CASSYSTVSQGGYTF
TGTGCCAGCAGTTACTCGACAGTCTCCCAGGGTGGCTACACCTTC
>few|TRBV11-2|TRBD2|TRBJ2-1
CASAGGDEQFF
TGTGCCAGTGCGGGGGGTGATGAGCAGTTCTTC
>NA|TRBV12-3/TRBV12-4|TRBD1|TRBJ2-7
CASSLATGGEQYF
TGTGCCAGCAGCTTAGCCACAGGGGGCGAGCAGTACTTC
>NA|TRBV20-1|NA|TRBJ2-7
CSARAGTHGEQYF
TGCAGTGCTAGAGCGGGAACTCATGGCGAGCAGTACTTC
>few|TRBV25-1|TRBD2|TRBJ2-1
CASSEASGRGEQFF
TGTGCCAGCAGTGAAGCTAGCGGGAGGGGTGAGCAGTTCTTC
>many|TRBV4-1|NA|TRBJ2-4
CASSQEGATERSAKNIQYF
TGCGCCAGCAGCCAAGAAGGGGCGACAGAGAGGTCAGCCAAAAACATTCAGTACTTC